The clone carrying this T cell receptor (beta chain) was detected only once. The data belong to a study of preoperative IRX-2 immunotherapy in early breast cancer. The sample's treatment: preoperative locoregional IRX-2 cytokine immunotherapy. This CDR3 has 15 residues. The germline V gene has CDR1 SGHTA and CDR2 FQGNSA. Trimming cost V 5 bases and J 6 bases; bases outside gene matches: 10. This table comes from immunoSEQ multiplex PCR, and its TCRdb copy is limited to in-frame clones, with some not included. The table lists about 23,000 clones, roughly 95% of them singletons. V gene TRBV7-2 combines with J gene TRBJ1-5; TRBD1 matches at 7 bases. This clonotype originated in a human donor with breast cancer. The starting material was tumor tissue, obtained after IRX-2 immunotherapy. Here the CDR3 reads CASSVRTGHGQPQHF. For the CDR3, the DNA is TGTGCCAGCAGCGTCAGGACAGGTCATGGTCAGCCCCAGCATTTT.